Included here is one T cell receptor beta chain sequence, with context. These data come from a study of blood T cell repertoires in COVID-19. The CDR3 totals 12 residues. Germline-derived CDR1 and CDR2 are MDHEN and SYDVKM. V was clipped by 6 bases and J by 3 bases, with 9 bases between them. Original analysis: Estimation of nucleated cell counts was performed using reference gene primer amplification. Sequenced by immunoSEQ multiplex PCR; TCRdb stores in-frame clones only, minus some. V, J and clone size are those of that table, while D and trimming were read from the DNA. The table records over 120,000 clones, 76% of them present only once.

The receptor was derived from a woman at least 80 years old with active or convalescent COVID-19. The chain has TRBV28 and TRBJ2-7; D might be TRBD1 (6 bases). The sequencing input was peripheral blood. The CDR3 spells CASSLQGYEQYF. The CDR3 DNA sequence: TGTGCCAGCAGCCTACAGGGCTACGAGCAGTACTTC.